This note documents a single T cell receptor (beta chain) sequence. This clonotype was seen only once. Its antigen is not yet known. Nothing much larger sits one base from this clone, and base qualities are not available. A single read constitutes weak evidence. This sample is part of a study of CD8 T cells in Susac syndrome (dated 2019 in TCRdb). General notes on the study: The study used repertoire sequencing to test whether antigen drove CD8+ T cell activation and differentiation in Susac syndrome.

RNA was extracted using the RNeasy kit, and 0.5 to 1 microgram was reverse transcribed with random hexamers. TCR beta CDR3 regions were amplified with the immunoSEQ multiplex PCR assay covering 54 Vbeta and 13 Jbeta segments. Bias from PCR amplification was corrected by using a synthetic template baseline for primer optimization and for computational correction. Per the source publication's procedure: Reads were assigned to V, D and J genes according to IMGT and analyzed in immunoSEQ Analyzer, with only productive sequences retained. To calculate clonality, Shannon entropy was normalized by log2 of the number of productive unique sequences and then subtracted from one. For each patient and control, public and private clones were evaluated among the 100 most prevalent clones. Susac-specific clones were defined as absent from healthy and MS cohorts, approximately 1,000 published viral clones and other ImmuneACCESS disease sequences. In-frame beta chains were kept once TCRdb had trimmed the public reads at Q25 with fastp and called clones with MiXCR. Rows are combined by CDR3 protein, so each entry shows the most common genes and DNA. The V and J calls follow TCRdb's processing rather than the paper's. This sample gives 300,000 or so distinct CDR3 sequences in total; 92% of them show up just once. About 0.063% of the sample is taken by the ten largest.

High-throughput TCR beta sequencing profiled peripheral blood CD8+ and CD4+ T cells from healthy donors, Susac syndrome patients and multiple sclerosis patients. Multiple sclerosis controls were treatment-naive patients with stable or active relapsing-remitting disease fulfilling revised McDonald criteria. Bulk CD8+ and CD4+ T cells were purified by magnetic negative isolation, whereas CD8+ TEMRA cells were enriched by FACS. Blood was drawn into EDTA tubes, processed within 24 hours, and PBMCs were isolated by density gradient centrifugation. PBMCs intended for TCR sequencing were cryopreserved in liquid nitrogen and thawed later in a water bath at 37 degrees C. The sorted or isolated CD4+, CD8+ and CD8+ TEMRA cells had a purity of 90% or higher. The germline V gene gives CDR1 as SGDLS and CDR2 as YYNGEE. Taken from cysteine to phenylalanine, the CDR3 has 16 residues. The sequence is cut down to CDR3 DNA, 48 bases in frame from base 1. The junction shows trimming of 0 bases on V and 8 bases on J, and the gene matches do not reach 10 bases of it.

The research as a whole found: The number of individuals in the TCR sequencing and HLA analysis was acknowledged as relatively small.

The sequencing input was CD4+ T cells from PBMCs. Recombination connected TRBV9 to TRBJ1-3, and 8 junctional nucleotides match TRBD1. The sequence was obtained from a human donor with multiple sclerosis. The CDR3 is CASSVVPTGGGDTIYF. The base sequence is TGTGCCAGCAGCGTAGTTCCTACAGGGGGGGGAGACACCATATATTTT.